Listed here are 26 T cell receptor beta chains from one sample, sequenced in a study of T cells in Graves' hyperthyroidism and ophthalmopathy. Regions amplified from RNA transcripts were the TCR beta CDR3 regions. The study used the HTBI primer set for a first-round RT-PCR of the TCR CDR3. TCRdb re-called the multiplex PCR reads through MiXCR, storing one row per CDR3 protein. The data show some 600,000 distinct CDR3 sequences, roughly 46% seen once. The sample was peripheral blood or thyroid tissue (not recorded which). These TCRs come from a woman under 30 with Graves' hyperthyroidism.

The rearrangement uses TRBV2 and TRBJ1-2; 9 nucleotides align to TRBD1. The CDR3 is 14 residues long. J was trimmed by 8 bases and V by 5 bases; bases with no gene match: 9. CDR1 and CDR2 (germline): SNHLY, FYNNEI. CDR3 bases: TGTGCCAGCAGTTTAGAAGGGACAGGGCGCGGCTACACCTTC. As protein: CASSLEGTGRGYTF. The full variable domain, its missing parts supplied by reference TRBV2 and TRBJ1-2, is EPEVTQTPSHQVTQMGQEVILRCVPISNHLYFYWYRQILGQKVEFLVSFYNNEISEKSEIFDDQFSVERPDGSNFTLKIRSTKLEDSAMYFCASSLEGTGRGYTFGSGTRLTVV.

This clonotype was counted a few times. The genes are TRBV24-1 and TRBJ1-2, with D tentatively TRBD1 (6 bases). This CDR3 is built from 16 residues. V shed 3 bases and J shed 4 bases, with 17 bases lying between them. CDR1 is KGHDR and CDR2 is SFDVKD in the germline V gene. The CDR3 here is CATSDPGQGPGYGYTF. The CDR3 nucleotides read TGTGCCACCAGTGATCCGGGGCAGGGGCCTGGCTATGGCTACACCTTC.

The chain employs TRBV25-1 and TRBJ1-3; 7 bases line up with TRBD1. Per the germline V gene, CDR1 is MGHDK and CDR2 is SYGVNS. This CDR3 spans 16 amino acids. V shed 8 bases and J 4 bases; nucleotides not matched to a gene: 14. The CDR3 nucleotides are TGTGCCAGCTCACCCCAGACAGGGATCTCCGGAAACACCATATATTTT. Translated, it gives CASSPQTGISGNTIYF.

This chain connects TRBV9 to TRBJ1-5; perhaps TRBD1 as D (5 bases). V was clipped by 5 bases and J by 7 bases, with 16 bases between them. Germline loops: CDR1 SGDLS, CDR2 YYNGEE. The CDR3 covers 14 residues. CDR3 amino acids: CASSYDSPAQPQHF. The CDR3 DNA follows: TGTGCCAGCAGTTATGACAGCCCGGCCCAGCCCCAGCATTTT.

This clonotype was detected only a few times. The CDR3 DNA reads as TGTGCCAGCAGTTTACCAGGGGGCTTCTATGGCTACACCTTC. This codes for CASSLPGGFYGYTF. The chain joins TRBV12-3 or TRBV12-4 to TRBJ1-2; 8 positions agree with TRBD1. V gave up 2 bases and J gave up 4 bases; unmatched junction bases: 3. This CDR3 contains 14 residues.

The chain employs TRBV15 and TRBJ1-6; D possibly corresponds to TRBD1 (5 bases). V lost 8 bases to trimming and J lost 10 bases, with 12 bases between them. Germline CDR1 and CDR2: LNHNV and YYDKDF (reference sequence). The CDR3 contains 12 residues. CDR3 residues: CATRRGGSPLHF. CDR3 sequence (DNA): TGTGCCACCCGCCGGGGGGGATCACCCCTCCACTTT. Combining the CDR3 with reference TRBV15 and TRBJ1-6 gives the whole variable domain DAMVIQNPRYQVTQFGKPVTLSCSQTLNHNVMYWYQQKSSQAPKLLFHYYDKDFNNEADTPDNFQSRRPNTSFCFLDIRSPGLGDTAMYLCATRRGGSPLHFGNGTRLTVT.

The chain carries TRBV10-3 and TRBJ2-7; 9 nucleotides line up with TRBD2. This CDR3 has 14 amino acids. V shed 10 bases and J 3 bases; nucleotides not matched to a gene: 10. Germline CDR1 and CDR2: ENHRY and SYGVKD. As DNA, the CDR3 is TGTGCCAGGGCCACCGGGACTAGCATCTACGAGCAGTACTTC. Amino acid sequence: CARATGTSIYEQYF.

This clonotype appeared a single time. The genes are TRBV11-1 and TRBJ1-2, with no clear D. Trimming pared 6 bases from V and 4 bases from J, leaving 15 bases between. The CDR3 spans 14 residues. Germline assignment: CDR1 SGHAT and CDR2 FQDESV (reference sequence). In nucleotides, the CDR3 is TGTGCCAGCAGTCCTCCTTGGCGAGGCTATGGCTACACCTTC. Encoded protein: CASSPPWRGYGYTF. Drawing the rest from reference TRBV11-1 and TRBJ1-2, the complete variable domain is EAEVAQSPRYKITEKSQAVAFWCDPISGHATLYWYRQILGQGPELLVQFQDESVVDDSQLPKDRFSAERLKGVDSTLKIQPAELGDSAMYLCASSPPWRGYGYTFGSGTRLTVV.

This clonotype came up once. The chain uses TRBV25-1 and TRBJ1-2, with D possibly being TRBD1 (6 bases). V was clipped by 10 bases and J by 4 bases, with 16 bases between them. Germline lookup yields CDR1 MGHDK and CDR2 SYGVNS. CDR3 size: 13 residues. The CDR3 DNA follows: TGTGCCATTCCCCCACAGGGAGGCTATGGCTACACCTTC. This codes for CAIPPQGGYGYTF.

This clonotype was found many times. The V and J genes are TRBV5-1 and TRBJ1-1; no clear D. The CDR3 contains 14 residues. V shed 2 bases and J shed 6 bases, with 14 bases lying between them. Germline-derived CDR1 and CDR2 are SGHRS and YFSETQ. As DNA, the CDR3 is TGCGCCAGCAGCTTCTGGGGAGAGCGTCCTGAAGCTTTCTTT. As protein: CASSFWGERPEAFF.

The rearrangement links TRBV29-1 to TRBJ2-6; 7 bases agree with TRBD2. The germline CDR1 and CDR2 sequences are SQVTM and ANQGSEA. The CDR3 spans 16 residues. Trimming removed 7 bases from V and 1 base from J; junction bases left unmatched: 10. CDR3 sequence: CSAERGRVSGANVLTF. In DNA, the CDR3 is TGCAGCGCTGAGCGGGGAAGGGTATCTGGGGCCAACGTCCTGACTTTC. Drawing the rest from reference TRBV29-1 and TRBJ2-6, the complete variable domain is SAVISQKPSRDICQRGTSLTIQCQVDSQVTMMFWYRQQPGQSLTLIATANQGSEATYESGFVIDKFPISRPNLTFSTLTVSNMSPEDSSIYLCSAERGRVSGANVLTFGAGSRLTVL.

The CDR3: CSVEGESGAGELFF. The CDR3 DNA reads TGCAGCGTTGAAGGTGAATCCGGGGCCGGGGAGCTGTTTTTT. The V call is TRBV29-1, the J call TRBJ2-2; maybe TRBD2 (5 bases). The germline CDR1 and CDR2 sequences are SQVTM and ANQGSEA. This CDR3 is built from 14 residues. V lost 1 base and J lost 6, with 12 bases in between.

Regarding this clonotype: A read error may be the cause here, since a much bigger clone is one base away. The V and J genes are TRBV7-3 and TRBJ1-4; a weak D match, TRBD1 (6 bases). The CDR3 runs 15 residues. In germline, CDR1 is SGHTA, CDR2 FQGTGA. The DNA for the CDR3 is TGTGCCAGCAGCTTCCCAGGGGTGACTAATGAAAAACTGCTTTTT. Amino acids: CASSFPGVTNEKLLF.

This chain links TRBV7-9 with TRBJ2-2; D is perhaps TRBD1 (6 bases). V dropped 3 bases and J dropped 5 bases, with 10 bases sitting between them. CDR1 and CDR2 (germline): SEHNR, FQNEAQ (reference sequence). This CDR3 comprises 14 residues. CDR3 sequence reads: CASSLRTETGELFF. The DNA for the CDR3 is TGTGCCAGCAGCTTGAGGACAGAGACCGGGGAGCTGTTTTTT.

V gene TRBV24-1 combines with J gene TRBJ1-5; D call uncertain. Germline CDR1 reads KGHDR; CDR2 reads SFDVKD. Trimming removed 3 bases at V and 7 bases at J, with 18 bases between. The CDR3 is made up of 16 amino acids. As DNA, the CDR3 is TGTGCCACCAGTGATCTAGCGGGAGAGGGTCACCAGCCCCAGCATTTT. Translation gives CATSDLAGEGHQPQHF.

The CDR3: CASSTRGGINQPQHF. CDR3 coding DNA: TGTGCCAGCAGCACACGAGGGGGGATAAACCAGCCCCAGCATTTT. The gene calls are TRBV6-6 and TRBJ1-5, with a possible D match to TRBD1 (6 bases). Germline V CDR1 and CDR2: MNHNY, SVGAGI (reference sequence). CDR3 length: 15 amino acids. Trimming took 6 bases from V and 7 from J, leaving 19 bases between them.

This chain links TRBV25-1 with TRBJ1-2; 7 bases align to TRBD1. The CDR3 contains 11 residues. The J segment lost 8 bases and the V segment lost 6 bases, leaving 3 bases of the junction unmatched. Germline assignment: CDR1 MGHDK and CDR2 SYGVNS. This CDR3 is CASRGQRGYTF. The CDR3 bases are TGTGCCAGCAGGGGACAGAGGGGCTACACCTTC.

The sample holds a few counts of this clonotype. The chain employs TRBV12-3 or TRBV12-4 and TRBJ2-7; 7 bases line up with TRBD2. This CDR3 is 11 amino acids long. V gave up 10 bases and J gave up 5 bases; unmatched junction bases: 5. CDR3 amino acids: CATRAGHEQYF. The DNA for the CDR3 is TGTGCCACCAGAGCGGGACACGAGCAGTACTTC.

The CDR3 loop reads CASSVWNRGSYGYTF. CDR3 bases: TGTGCCAGCAGCGTATGGAACAGGGGCTCCTATGGCTACACCTTC. The rearrangement links TRBV9 to TRBJ1-2; 7 positions agree with TRBD1. The CDR3 consists of 15 residues. Germline CDR1 is SGDLS and CDR2 is YYNGEE. V shed 1 base, J shed 4 bases, and the junction held 7 bases outside the gene matches.

This clonotype was detected many times. The genes are TRBV7-9 and TRBJ2-5, with 9 bases that match TRBD1. CDR1 is SEHNR and CDR2 is FQNEAQ in the germline V gene (reference sequence). The CDR3 totals 14 residues. V was pared by 3 bases and J by 5 bases, with 4 bases of the junction left unmatched. CDR3 DNA sequence: TGTGCCAGCAGCTTCACAGGGGGCCGGGAGACCCAGTACTTC. It codes for CASSFTGGRETQYF.

A word on this clonotype: This clone may be a read error of a much larger clone one base away. The rearrangement links TRBV7-8 to TRBJ1-1; D unresolved. CDR3 length equals 14 residues. CDR1 SGHVS and CDR2 FQNEAQ come from the germline V gene. The CDR3 DNA sequence: TGTGCCAGCAGCTTGCTCATCGGCGACACTGGAGCTTTCTTT. Amino acid sequence: CASSLLIGDTGAFF. Variable domain in full (rest from reference TRBV7-8 and TRBJ1-1): GAGVSQSPRYKVAKRGQDVALRCDPISGHVSLFWYQQALGQGPEFLTYFQNEAQLDKSGLPSDRFFAERPEGSVSTLKIQRTQQEDSAVYLCASSLLIGDTGAFFGQGTRLTVV.

In its sample, this clonotype was seen a few times. V gene TRBV5-4 combines with J gene TRBJ2-7; perhaps TRBD2 as D (6 bases). The germline V gene encodes CDR1 SGHNT and CDR2 YYREEE (reference sequence). This CDR3 comprises 16 residues. V was cut by 7 bases and J by 2 bases, with 22 bases left in between. CDR3 sequence: CASGRDSRTQAYEQYF. The CDR3 nucleotides are TGTGCCAGCGGCCGGGACTCCAGGACCCAAGCCTACGAGCAGTACTTC.

This clonotype has only a few counts. This CDR3 is CASSSLRVGTEAFF. The CDR3 DNA is TGTGCCAGCAGCTCCCTCAGAGTGGGCACTGAAGCTTTCTTT. This chain links TRBV7-3 with TRBJ1-1; no definite D call. CDR3 length equals 14 residues. Trimming stripped 4 bases from V and 4 bases from J, with 13 bases between. Germline V lookup: CDR1 SGHTA, CDR2 FQGTGA.

Concerning this clonotype: The junction departs from germline at one end; a sequencing error may be responsible. This chain links TRBV10-3 with TRBJ1-1, with D unresolved. The CDR3 has 14 residues. CDR1 is ENHRY, CDR2 SYGVKD, per germline. The CDR3 here is CAISSREGYTEAFF. As DNA, the CDR3 is TGTGCCATCAGCTCGCGGGAGGGCTACACTGAGGCTTTCTTT.

This clonotype was seen ten or more times. The chain combines TRBV19 with TRBJ1-2, with D perhaps matching TRBD1 (5 bases). Germline assignment: CDR1 LNHDA and CDR2 SQIVND (reference sequence). The CDR3 runs to 12 residues. The V end was cut by 6 bases, the J end by 5 bases, with 10 bases between. The CDR3 sequence is CASRGEGYGYTF. The CDR3 DNA reads as TGTGCCAGTAGGGGGGAAGGTTATGGCTACACCTTC.

Only a few counts were recorded for this clonotype. The rearrangement links TRBV2 to TRBJ2-5, with D perhaps matching TRBD1 or TRBD2 (6 bases each). There are 12 residues in the CDR3. Germline lookup yields CDR1 SNHLY and CDR2 FYNNEI. Deletions cut 5 bases from V and 14 bases from J, with 18 bases between. The CDR3: CASSYGGGTLYF. DNA of the CDR3: TGTGCCAGCAGTTACGGGGGCGGGACTCTTTACTTC.